This T cell receptor beta chain originates from a study of spatial heterogeneity in lung cancer. Looking at the study overall: Alpha-chain detections were consistently fewer than beta-chain detections among the sequences. Study-wide points: Follow-up blood showed ubiquitous expanded tumor TCRs less than blood at resection did.

The CDR3 extends over 15 amino acids. Germline CDR1 reads LNHDA; CDR2 reads SQIVND (reference sequence). V gave up 6 bases and J gave up 8 bases, with 20 bases separating them. The library protocol tagged each TCR cDNA with a unique molecular identifier. TCRdb reanalysed the 5' RACE reads using MiXCR and keeps one entry per CDR3 protein. Counted here are about 7,000 distinct CDR3 sequences, 8.5% to 10% occurring once; the ten biggest clones make up around half. Described time point: sample taken at primary tumor resection. Whole RNA came from tumor, nontumor lung or frozen PBMC and was sequenced without being sorted. Approximately 70 TRACERx patients with early, untreated non-small cell lung cancer donated samples. This clonotype was counted at least ten times. Its target is not known. The library was built for alpha chains, so this beta chain is an off-target read and its size means little.

Specimen: PBMCs, collected at surgery. The receptor was derived from a male donor with early-stage non-small cell lung cancer. This rearrangement joins TRBV19 to TRBJ2-1; the D gene is possibly TRBD1 (6 bases). The CDR3 coding sequence is TGTGCCAGTAGCCCCATAGAGGGGGTCATTGATGAGCAGTTCTTC. It encodes CASSPIEGVIDEQFF.